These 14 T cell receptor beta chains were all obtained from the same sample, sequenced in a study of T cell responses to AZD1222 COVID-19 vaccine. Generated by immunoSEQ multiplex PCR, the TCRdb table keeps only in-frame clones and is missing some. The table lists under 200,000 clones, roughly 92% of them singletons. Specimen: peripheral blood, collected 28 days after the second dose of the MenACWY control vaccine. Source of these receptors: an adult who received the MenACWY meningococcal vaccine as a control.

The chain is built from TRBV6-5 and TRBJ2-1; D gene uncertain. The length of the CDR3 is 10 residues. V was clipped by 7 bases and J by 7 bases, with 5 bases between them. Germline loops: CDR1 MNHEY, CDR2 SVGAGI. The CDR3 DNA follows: TGTGCCAGCATGAGGAATGAGCAGTTCTTC. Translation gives CASMRNEQFF.

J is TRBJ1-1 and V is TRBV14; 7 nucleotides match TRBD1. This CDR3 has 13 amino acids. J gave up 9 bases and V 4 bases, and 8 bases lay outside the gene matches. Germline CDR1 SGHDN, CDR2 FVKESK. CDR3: CASSPGEGAQAFF. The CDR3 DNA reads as TGTGCCAGCAGCCCCGGGGAGGGGGCTCAAGCTTTCTTT.

The CDR3 loop reads CASSGLYVPSYEQYF. The CDR3 coding sequence is TGTGCCAGTAGTGGACTATACGTACCCTCCTACGAGCAGTACTTC. V gene TRBV19 combines with J gene TRBJ2-7, with TRBD2 as a possible D gene (6 bases). Trimming stripped 5 bases from V and 0 bases from J, with 14 bases between. This CDR3 has 15 residues. Germline V gives CDR1 LNHDA, CDR2 SQIVND (reference sequence).

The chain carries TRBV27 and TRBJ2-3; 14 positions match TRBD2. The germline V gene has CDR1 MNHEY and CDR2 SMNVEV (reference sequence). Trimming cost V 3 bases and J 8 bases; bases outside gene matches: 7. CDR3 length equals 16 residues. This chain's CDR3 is CASSFTGTSGSLTQYF. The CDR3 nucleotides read TGTGCCAGCAGTTTCACCGGGACTAGCGGGAGTCTTACGCAGTATTTT.

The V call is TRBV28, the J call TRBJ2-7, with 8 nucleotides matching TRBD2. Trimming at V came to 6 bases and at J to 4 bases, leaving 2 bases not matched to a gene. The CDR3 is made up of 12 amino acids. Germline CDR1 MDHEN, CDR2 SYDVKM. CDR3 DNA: TGTGCCAGCAGCCGGGGGGGGTACGAGCAGTACTTC. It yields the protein CASSRGGYEQYF.

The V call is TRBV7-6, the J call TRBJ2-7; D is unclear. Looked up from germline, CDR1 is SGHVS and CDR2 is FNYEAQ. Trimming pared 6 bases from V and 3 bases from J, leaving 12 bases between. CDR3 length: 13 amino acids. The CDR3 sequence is CASRRELGYEQYF. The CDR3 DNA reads TGTGCCAGCAGACGCGAATTGGGCTACGAGCAGTACTTC.

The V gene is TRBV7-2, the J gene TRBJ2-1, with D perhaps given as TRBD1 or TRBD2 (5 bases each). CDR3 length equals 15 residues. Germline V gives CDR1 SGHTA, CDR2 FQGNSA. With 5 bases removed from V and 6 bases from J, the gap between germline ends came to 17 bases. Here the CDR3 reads CASSPTGDYGNEQFF. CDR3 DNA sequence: TGTGCCAGCAGCCCCACAGGCGACTATGGCAATGAGCAGTTCTTC.

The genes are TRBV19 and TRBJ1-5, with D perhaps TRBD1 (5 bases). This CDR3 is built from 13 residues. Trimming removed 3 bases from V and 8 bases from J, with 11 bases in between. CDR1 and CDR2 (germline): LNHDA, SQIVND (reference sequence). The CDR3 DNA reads TGTGCCAGTAGTATCGGCCAGGGCAAGCCCCAGCATTTT. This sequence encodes CASSIGQGKPQHF.

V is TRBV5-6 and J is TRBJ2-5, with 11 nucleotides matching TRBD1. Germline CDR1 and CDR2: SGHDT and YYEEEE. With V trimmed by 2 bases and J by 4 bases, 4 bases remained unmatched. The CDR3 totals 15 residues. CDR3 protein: CASSFWTGGAETQYF. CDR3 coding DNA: TGTGCCAGCAGCTTTTGGACAGGGGGCGCAGAGACCCAGTACTTC.

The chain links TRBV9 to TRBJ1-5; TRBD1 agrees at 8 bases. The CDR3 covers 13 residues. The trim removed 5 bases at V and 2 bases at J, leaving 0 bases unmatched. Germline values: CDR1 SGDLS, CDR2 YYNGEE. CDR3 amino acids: CASRDRGNQPQHF. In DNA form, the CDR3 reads TGTGCCAGCAGGGACAGGGGCAATCAGCCCCAGCATTTT.

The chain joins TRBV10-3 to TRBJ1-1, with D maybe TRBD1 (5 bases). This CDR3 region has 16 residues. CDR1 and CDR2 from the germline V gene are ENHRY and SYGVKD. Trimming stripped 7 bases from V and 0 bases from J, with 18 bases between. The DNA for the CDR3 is TGTGCCATCAAAGGGGAAAGGAGCGACATGAACACTGAAGCTTTCTTT. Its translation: CAIKGERSDMNTEAFF.

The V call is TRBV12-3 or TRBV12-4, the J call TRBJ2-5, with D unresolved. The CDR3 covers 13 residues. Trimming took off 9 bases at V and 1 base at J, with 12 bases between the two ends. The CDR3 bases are TGTGCCAGTACCCCGTCTCGCCAAGAGACCCAGTACTTC. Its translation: CASTPSRQETQYF.

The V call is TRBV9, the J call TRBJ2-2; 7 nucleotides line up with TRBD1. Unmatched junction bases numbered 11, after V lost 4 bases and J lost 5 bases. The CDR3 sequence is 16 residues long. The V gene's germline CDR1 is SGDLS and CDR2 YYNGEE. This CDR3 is CASSSTGTAHTGELFF. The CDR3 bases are TGTGCCAGCAGCTCAACCGGGACAGCCCATACCGGGGAGCTGTTTTTT.

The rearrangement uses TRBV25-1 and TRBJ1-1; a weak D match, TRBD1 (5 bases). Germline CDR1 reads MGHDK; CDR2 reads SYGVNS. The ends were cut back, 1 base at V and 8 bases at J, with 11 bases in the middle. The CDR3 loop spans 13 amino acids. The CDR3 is CASSEWGGSEAFF. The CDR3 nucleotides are TGTGCCAGCAGTGAATGGGGGGGGTCCGAAGCTTTCTTT.